Below are 22 T cell receptor beta chains sequenced from a single sample in a study of blood T cell repertoires in COVID-19. Here immunoSEQ multiplex PCR was the method, and the copy in TCRdb shows in-frame clones only, minus some. The repertoire holds 88,000 or so clones, more than 75% seen once, with approximately 24% in the top ten. Sequencing was performed on peripheral blood. The origin of the receptors is a human donor in a cohort sampled during active COVID-19.

V usage is TRBV7-9 and J usage is TRBJ2-4; no reliable D call. Per the germline V gene, CDR1 is SEHNR and CDR2 is FQNEAQ (reference sequence). Deletions cut 2 bases from V and 6 bases from J, with 11 bases between. The CDR3 sequence is 14 residues long. Written as DNA, the CDR3 is TGTGCCAGCAGCTTATCAAAGACAACAAACATTCAGTACTTC. Protein: CASSLSKTTNIQYF. Full variable domain (rest looked up from reference TRBV7-9 and TRBJ2-4): DTGVSQNPRHKITKRGQNVTFRCDPISEHNRLYWYRQTLGQGPEFLTYFQNEAQLEKSRLLSDRFSAERPKGSFSTLEIQRTEQGDSAMYLCASSLSKTTNIQYFGAGTRLSVL.

This chain connects TRBV10-3 to TRBJ2-7; a possible D gene is TRBD1 (5 bases). Germline loops: CDR1 ENHRY, CDR2 SYGVKD. The CDR3 is 13 amino acids. V was trimmed by 0 bases and J by 3 bases, leaving 6 bases between them. In nucleotides, the CDR3 is TGTGCCATCAGTGAGTCGGGGCACTACGAGCAGTACTTC. Translated, it gives CAISESGHYEQYF.

This clone showed up just a few times. This chain connects TRBV3-1 (or the pseudogene TRBV3-2) to TRBJ2-6; D perhaps matches TRBD2 (6 bases). Trimming cost V 4 bases and J 2 bases, with 9 bases left between them. The CDR3 is made up of 15 amino acids. Germline CDR1 is LGHDT and CDR2 is YNNKEL (reference sequence). This chain's CDR3 is CASSRGTPGANVLTF. The CDR3 DNA is TGTGCCAGCAGCCGAGGGACTCCTGGGGCCAACGTCCTGACTTTC.

This sequence joins TRBV2 and TRBJ1-1, with 9 bases identical to TRBD1. CDR1 and CDR2 (germline): SNHLY, FYNNEI. The CDR3 consists of 14 residues. The trim removed 4 bases at V and 5 bases at J, leaving 5 bases unmatched. DNA of the CDR3: TGTGCCAGCAGTGTTGGGGGGACAGGGACTGAAGCTTTCTTT. This codes for CASSVGGTGTEAFF.

The rearrangement joins TRBV18 to TRBJ2-7, with TRBD2 identical over 7 bases. Trimming cost V 3 bases and J 6 bases; bases outside gene matches: 8. The CDR3 sequence is 14 residues long. Germline CDR1 is KGHSH and CDR2 is LQKENI. The CDR3 loop reads CASSPPGLIAEQYF. CDR3 nucleotide sequence: TGTGCCAGCTCACCCCCGGGACTAATTGCCGAGCAGTACTTC. The whole variable domain, filled in from reference TRBV18 and TRBJ2-7, reads NAGVMQNPRHLVRRRGQEARLRCSPMKGHSHVYWYRQLPEEGLKFMVYLQKENIIDESGMPKERFSAEFPKEGPSILRIQQVVRGDSAAYFCASSPPGLIAEQYFGPGTRLTVT.

The V and J genes are TRBV7-2 and TRBJ1-4; D unclear. V gave up 0 bases and J gave up 10 bases, with 6 bases separating them. Looked up from germline, CDR1 is SGHTA and CDR2 is FQGNSA. The CDR3 loop spans 12 amino acids. In DNA form, the CDR3 reads TGTGCCAGCAGCTTAGCGCTCGGAAAACTGTTTTTT. Residues: CASSLALGKLFF.

The rearrangement links TRBV7-9 to TRBJ2-5; 13 bases are a match to TRBD2. Germline CDR1 reads SEHNR; CDR2 reads FQNEAQ (reference sequence). There are 19 residues in the CDR3. The V and J ends lost 4 bases and 1 base, in that order; junction bases with no gene match: 12. CDR3 region: CASSYGLAGAAYGQETQYF. CDR3 DNA sequence: TGTGCCAGCAGCTACGGACTAGCGGGAGCCGCCTACGGCCAAGAGACCCAGTACTTC.

This clone was seen once. The rearrangement uses TRBV7-8 and TRBJ2-1; TRBD2 matches 9 bases. From germline, CDR1 is SGHVS and CDR2 FQNEAQ. V dropped 5 bases and J dropped 6; count of bases not matched to a gene: 5. CDR3 size: 14 residues. The CDR3 region has the DNA TGTGCCAGCAGCCCGGGACTAGCTCGCAATGAGCAGTTCTTC. Encoded protein: CASSPGLARNEQFF.

The rearrangement uses TRBV11-2 and TRBJ2-1; 7 positions match TRBD2. The CDR3 has 13 amino acids. V lost 0 bases, J lost 10 bases, and 3 bases stayed unmatched. From germline, CDR1 is SGHAT and CDR2 FQNNGV. In DNA, the CDR3 is TGTGCCAGCAGCTTAGATTCGGGGGGAGAGCAGTTCTTC. It specifies CASSLDSGGEQFF.

The chain has TRBV29-1 and TRBJ2-7, with D perhaps matching TRBD2 (6 bases). The CDR3 length is 12 residues. V was shortened by 4 bases and J by 1 base, with 8 bases between the two germline ends. CDR1 and CDR2 (germline): SQVTM, ANQGSEA. The CDR3 nucleotides are TGCAGCGTTGGGGGGAGGTCCTACGAGCAGTACTTC. This sequence encodes CSVGGRSYEQYF.

CDR3 residues: CASSKGVRDTQYF. CDR3 nucleotides: TGTGCCAGTAGTAAGGGAGTCAGGGATACGCAGTATTTT. The chain recombines TRBV19 with TRBJ2-3; perhaps TRBD2 as D (5 bases). V lost 4 bases and J 6 bases, leaving 11 bases between the germline ends. In germline, CDR1 is LNHDA, CDR2 SQIVND (reference sequence). The CDR3 contains 13 residues.

The chain links TRBV7-8 to TRBJ2-2; 7 bases fit TRBD2. With 7 bases clipped from V and 2 bases from J, the junction kept 10 bases outside the gene matches. The CDR3 extends over 16 amino acids. Germline CDR1 reads SGHVS; CDR2 reads FQNEAQ. CDR3 in DNA: TGTGCCAGCACCCTCCGGCTAGCGGACAACACCGGGGAGCTGTTTTTT. The encoded protein is CASTLRLADNTGELFF.

V gene TRBV29-1 combines with J gene TRBJ2-3; 9 nucleotides align to TRBD2. The CDR3 covers 13 residues. Germline-derived CDR1 and CDR2 are SQVTM and ANQGSEA. The trim removed 4 bases at V and 6 bases at J, leaving 5 bases unmatched. The CDR3: CSVGGGREDTQYF. CDR3 nucleotides: TGCAGCGTTGGTGGCGGGAGGGAGGATACGCAGTATTTT.

The gene calls are TRBV6-2 or TRBV6-3 and TRBJ1-5; no clear D gene. Germline V gives CDR1 MNHEY, CDR2 SVGEGT. The CDR3 has 15 amino acids. Between the trimmed V and J ends, which lost 2 bases and 2 bases, there was a span of 10 bases. CDR3 residues: CASSYDGRRNQPQHF. CDR3 DNA sequence: TGTGCCAGCAGTTACGACGGCAGGCGCAATCAGCCCCAGCATTTT.

This clone was seen only a few times. The chain carries TRBV3-1 (or the pseudogene TRBV3-2) and TRBJ1-5; TRBD1 matches 7 bases. V trimming: 0 bases; J trimming: 3 bases; junction bases outside the gene matches: 5. Germline lookup yields CDR1 LGHDT and CDR2 YNNKEL (reference sequence). This CDR3 contains 16 residues. DNA of the CDR3: TGTGCCAGCAGCCAAGATTTGGGACAGTCCAATCAGCCCCAGCATTTT. It codes for CASSQDLGQSNQPQHF.

In regard to this clone: The same CDR3 also results from other DNA sequences found in this sample. The V gene is TRBV5-1, the J gene TRBJ2-3; 13 bases are a match to TRBD2. V was clipped by 4 bases and J by 4 bases; unmatched bases: 6. CDR1 and CDR2 (germline): SGHRS, YFSETQ. The CDR3 length is 16 residues. In nucleotides, the CDR3 is TGCGCCAGCAGCCCAAGGACTAGCGGGAGCGCAGATACGCAGTATTTT. Its translation: CASSPRTSGSADTQYF.

The V call is TRBV19, the J call TRBJ2-7; TRBD1 aligns across 7 bases. The CDR3 is 15 amino acids. With 6 bases clipped from V and 6 bases from J, the junction kept 14 bases outside the gene matches. Germline V gene data show CDR1 as LNHDA and CDR2 as SQIVND (reference sequence). CDR3 nucleotide sequence: TGTGCCAGTAGCCTTAGGGGGCCAGGGGGTGCCGAGCAGTACTTC. It yields the protein CASSLRGPGGAEQYF.

By share, this clone counts as medium-sized. The chain uses TRBV11-2 and TRBJ2-1; tentative D call: TRBD2 (6 bases). Trimming cost V 5 bases and J 4 bases, with 12 bases left between them. This CDR3 region has 14 residues. Germline V CDR1 and CDR2: SGHAT, FQNNGV. CDR3 amino acids: CASSTGEKYNEQFF. Here the CDR3 DNA reads TGTGCCAGCAGCACGGGGGAAAAGTACAATGAGCAGTTCTTC.

This chain uses TRBV27 with TRBJ2-7; 7 bases are shared with TRBD1. The CDR3 is 14 residues long. CDR1 is MNHEY, CDR2 SMNVEV, per germline (reference sequence). Trimming cost V 6 bases and J 0 bases; bases outside gene matches: 5. The CDR3 here is CASRWDRSSYEQYF. The DNA of the CDR3 is TGTGCCAGCAGATGGGACAGATCCTCCTACGAGCAGTACTTC.

The sample holds a few counts of this clone. The rearrangement links TRBV5-1 to TRBJ2-5; the D is unclear. The CDR3 runs 12 residues. Between the trimmed V and J ends, which lost 2 bases and 3 bases, there was a span of 5 bases. Germline V gene lookup returns CDR1 SGHRS and CDR2 YFSETQ. The CDR3 loop reads CASSFPEETQYF. The CDR3 DNA follows: TGCGCCAGCAGCTTCCCAGAAGAGACCCAGTACTTC.

The chain combines TRBV19 with TRBJ1-1, with D uncertain. Germline lookup yields CDR1 LNHDA and CDR2 SQIVND (reference sequence). This CDR3 comprises 13 residues. Trimming shortened V by 2 bases and J by 1 base, and 5 bases separated the two germline ends. The CDR3 DNA sequence: TGTGCCAGTAGTATACCCAGGAACACTGAAGCTTTCTTT. This codes for CASSIPRNTEAFF. The complete variable domain, with remaining parts taken from reference TRBV19 and TRBJ1-1, reads DGGITQSPKYLFRKEGQNVTLSCEQNLNHDAMYWYRQDPGQGLRLIYYSQIVNDFQKGDIAEGYSVSREKKESFPLTVTSAQKNPTAFYLCASSIPRNTEAFFGQGTRLTVV.

The chain carries TRBV28 and TRBJ2-4, with 7 positions matching TRBD1. The CDR3 is 13 amino acids. With 6 bases clipped from V and 8 bases from J, the junction kept 7 bases outside the gene matches. Looked up from germline, CDR1 is MDHEN and CDR2 is SYDVKM. Here the CDR3 reads CASRDRATDIQYF. For the CDR3, the DNA is TGTGCCAGCAGAGACAGGGCCACGGACATTCAGTACTTC.